This TCR beta chain originates from a study of human T cells and chemical hapten exposure (dated by TCRdb to about 2021). Study-wide context: For sensitization, 2% DPC in acetone was applied to a 2 cm by 2 cm area of upper inner arm skin. Weekly therapeutic DPC doses were additionally applied to the scalp of patients throughout the approximately 24-week study period. Patch testing on the upper back used Finn chambers containing 0.01% DPC, with scoring done after 6 days according to International Contact Dermatitis Research Group standards. The mostly female patient cohort included alopecia areata with under or over 50% scalp involvement, alopecia totalis and alopecia universalis. Libraries were pooled for sequencing, and per-sample TCR yields varied mainly because of small differences in library volumes within the pool. In alopecia patients, the study followed how the peripheral blood TCR repertoire changed in vivo over primary and secondary sensitization to diphenylcyclopropenone (DPC), a hapten. Blood samples were taken from patients before sensitization (week 0) and then at 2, 6 and about 24 weeks after DPC sensitization. About 28 alopecia patients gave blood for TCR sequencing at one to four time points (pre-sensitization, 2, 6 and 24 weeks).

Summary of the overall study and its limitations: Alopecia, a presumed autoimmune disease, was present in all patients, so the immune response of the patients might differ from that of healthy individuals. The number of TCRs above 1 in 1000 frequency did not change with DPC sensitization; there was no evidence of global repertoire structure alterations. Patch test score was positively correlated with the number of PT1 expanded TCRs, with significance at thresholds 8, 16 and 32 but not at 4. After repeated subsampling, the strength of the expansion versus patch-test correlation and the threshold at which it became significant changed. Significantly more large CDR3 similarity clusters were formed by expanded TCRs than by pre-sensitization or healthy control sets, consistent with antigen-driven responses.

From the germline V gene, CDR1 is SGHAT and CDR2 is FQNNGV. The cysteine opens and the phenylalanine closes a CDR3 of 11 amino acids. Solely the CDR3 DNA is kept, with 33 bases framed from the first base. According to the study, the label for this sample's time point signals: pre-sensitization, week 0. Interpreted using the paper, the treatment or condition label stands for: therapeutic diphenylcyclopropenone sensitization with weekly scalp DPC. Blood at each patch-test visit was drawn before the patch test was applied. Eligible patients were aged 18 to 70, diagnosed with alopecia, deemed suitable for DPC therapy, and excluded if pregnant. Total RNA was extracted from unfractionated whole blood collected in Tempus Blood RNA tubes. Libraries were constructed by RACE. The sequencer listed for this sample is NextSeq 500. During library preparation, unique molecular identifiers were attached to individual cDNA molecules so that TCRs could be counted in a quantitative, reproducible way. Both TCR alpha and TCR beta chains were sequenced from each blood RNA sample. As for the authors' bioinformatics: The median number of TCRs per sample was some 100,000, ranging from about 23,224 to 750,000. V, J and CDR3 annotation of the TCR reads was performed with the Decombinator software suite. To make PS versus PT1 abundance plots, every sample was subsampled to the same number of TCRs (28,000). Expanded TCRs were defined as absent before sensitization and observed at least eight times at the 2-week time point. TCRdb's own reprocessing of the public reads used fastp at Q25 and MiXCR and kept productive beta chains. Here each entry gathers all rows of one CDR3 protein and keeps the most common genes and DNA. TCRdb's processing, not the study's, gives the V and J calls here. This sample has about 380,000 distinct CDR3 sequences in its table, and about 5.1% of those were observed once. Together, the top ten hold around 2.6% of the sample.

Many counts were recorded for this clonotype. Which antigen it targets is not known. The germline gene is not matched at one end of the junction; a read error may be the cause. The source was whole blood, collected in connection with sensitization to the hapten diphenylcyclopropenone (DPC). The receptor chain draws on TRBV11-2 and TRBJ2-7; the D gene is perhaps TRBD2, from 5 matching bases. The TCR comes from a woman aged 50 to 65 with alopecia areata. Some clones in this sample may be carry-over from other donors' samples. The DNA sequence is given as TGTGCCAGCAGCCCTGGACTCGGTTCGCACTTC. It translates as CASSPGLGSHF.